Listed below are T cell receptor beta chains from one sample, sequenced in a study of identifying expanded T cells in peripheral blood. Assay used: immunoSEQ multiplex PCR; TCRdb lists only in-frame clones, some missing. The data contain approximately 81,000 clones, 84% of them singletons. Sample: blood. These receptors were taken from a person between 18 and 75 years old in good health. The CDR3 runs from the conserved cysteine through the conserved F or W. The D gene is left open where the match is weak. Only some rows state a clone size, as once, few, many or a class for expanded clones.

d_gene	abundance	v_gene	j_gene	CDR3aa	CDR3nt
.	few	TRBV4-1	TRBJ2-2	CASSQGIFYTGF	TGCGCCAGCAGCCAAGGCATTTTTTACACCGGTTTT
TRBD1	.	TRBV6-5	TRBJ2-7	CASSYARDRDEQYF	TGTGCCAGCAGTTACGCCCGGGACAGGGACGAGCAGTACTTC
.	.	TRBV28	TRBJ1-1	CASSYPSRDTEAFF	TGTGCCAGCAGTTACCCGTCGAGGGACACTGAAGCTTTCTTT
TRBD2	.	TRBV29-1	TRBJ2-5	CSVTGLAGVQETQYF	TGCAGCGTTACCGGACTAGCGGGAGTCCAAGAGACCCAGTACTTC
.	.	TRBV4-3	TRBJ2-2	CASSQDGGQNTGELFF	TGCGCCAGCAGCCAAGATGGGGGACAGAACACCGGGGAGCTGTTTTTT
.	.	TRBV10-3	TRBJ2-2	CAISEFQGGTGELFF	TGTGCCATCAGTGAGTTCCAGGGAGGCACCGGGGAGCTGTTTTTT
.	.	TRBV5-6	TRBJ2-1	CASSLDLLVSSYNEQFF	TGTGCCAGCAGCTTGGATTTGCTGGTAAGCTCCTACAATGAGCAGTTCTTC
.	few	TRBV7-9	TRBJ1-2	CASSSTENYGYTF	TGTGCCAGCAGCTCCACAGAAAACTATGGCTACACCTTC
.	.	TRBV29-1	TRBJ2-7	CSVVTSYEQYF	TGCAGCGTTGTCACCTCCTACGAGCAGTACTTC
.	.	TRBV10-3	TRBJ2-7	CAISLASYEQYF	TGTGCCATCAGCCTAGCCTCCTACGAGCAGTACTTC
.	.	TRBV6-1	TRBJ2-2	CASSELGGTGELFF	TGTGCCAGCAGTGAATTGGGCGGGACCGGGGAGCTGTTTTTT
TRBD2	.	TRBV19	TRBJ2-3	CASGGGSGRGTDTQYF	TGTGCCAGTGGGGGTGGTAGCGGGAGGGGCACAGATACGCAGTATTTT
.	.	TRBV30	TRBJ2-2	CAWKKGHTGELFF	TGTGCCTGGAAGAAGGGTCACACCGGGGAGCTGTTTTTT